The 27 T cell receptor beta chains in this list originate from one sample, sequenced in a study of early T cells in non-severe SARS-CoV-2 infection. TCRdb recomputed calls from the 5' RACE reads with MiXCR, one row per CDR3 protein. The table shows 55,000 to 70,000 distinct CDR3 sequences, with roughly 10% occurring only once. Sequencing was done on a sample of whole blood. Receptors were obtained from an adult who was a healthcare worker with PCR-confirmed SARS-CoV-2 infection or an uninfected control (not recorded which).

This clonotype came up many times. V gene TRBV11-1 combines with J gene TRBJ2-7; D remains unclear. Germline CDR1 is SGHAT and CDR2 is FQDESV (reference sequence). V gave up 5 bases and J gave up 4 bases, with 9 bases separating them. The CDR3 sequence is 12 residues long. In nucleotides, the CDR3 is TGTGCCAGCAGCACCCAAGCATACGAGCAGTACTTC. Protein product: CASSTQAYEQYF.

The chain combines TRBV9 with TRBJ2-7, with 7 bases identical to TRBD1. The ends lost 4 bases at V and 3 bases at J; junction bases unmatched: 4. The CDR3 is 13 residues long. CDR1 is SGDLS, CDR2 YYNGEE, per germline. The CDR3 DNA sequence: TGTGCCAGCAGCCCACAGGGGATCTACGAGCAGTACTTC. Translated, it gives CASSPQGIYEQYF.

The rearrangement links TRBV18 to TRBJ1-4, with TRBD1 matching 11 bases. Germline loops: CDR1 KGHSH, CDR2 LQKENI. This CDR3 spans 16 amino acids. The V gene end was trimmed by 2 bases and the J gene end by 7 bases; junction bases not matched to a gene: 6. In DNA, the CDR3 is TGTGCCAGCTCACCATCCTCGGACAGGGGGCGTGAAAAACTGTTTTTT. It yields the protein CASSPSSDRGREKLFF.

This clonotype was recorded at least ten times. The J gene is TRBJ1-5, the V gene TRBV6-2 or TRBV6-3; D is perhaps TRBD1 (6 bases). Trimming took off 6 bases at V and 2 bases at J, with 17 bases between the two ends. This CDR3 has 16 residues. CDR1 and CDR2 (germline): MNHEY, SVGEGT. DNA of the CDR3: TGTGCCAGCAGGCCCTTTTGGGGGGCAGGCAATCAGCCCCAGCATTTT. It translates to CASRPFWGAGNQPQHF.

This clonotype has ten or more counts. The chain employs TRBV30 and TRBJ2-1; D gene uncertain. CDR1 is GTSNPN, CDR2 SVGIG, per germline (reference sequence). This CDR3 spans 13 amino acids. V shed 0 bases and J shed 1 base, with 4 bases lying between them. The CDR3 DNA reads TGTGCCTGGAGTGTGGATTCCTACAATGAGCAGTTCTTC. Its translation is CAWSVDSYNEQFF. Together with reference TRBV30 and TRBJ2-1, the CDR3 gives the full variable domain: SQTIHQWPATLVQPVGSPLSLECTVEGTSNPNLYWYRQAAGRGLQLLFYSVGIGQISSEVPQNLSASRPQDRQFILSSKKLLLSDSGFYLCAWSVDSYNEQFFGPGTRLTVL.

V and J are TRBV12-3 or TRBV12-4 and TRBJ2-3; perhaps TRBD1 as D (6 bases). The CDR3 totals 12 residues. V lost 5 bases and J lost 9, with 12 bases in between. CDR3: CASSTQGPTQYF. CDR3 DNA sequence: TGTGCCAGCAGTACGCAGGGGCCAACGCAGTATTTT.

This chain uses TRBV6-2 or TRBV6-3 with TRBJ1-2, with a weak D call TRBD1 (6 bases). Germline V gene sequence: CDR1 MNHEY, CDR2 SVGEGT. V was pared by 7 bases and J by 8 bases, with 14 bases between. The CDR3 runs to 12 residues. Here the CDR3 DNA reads TGTGCCAGCATCCCAGGGGTTACGGGCTACACCTTC. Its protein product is CASIPGVTGYTF.

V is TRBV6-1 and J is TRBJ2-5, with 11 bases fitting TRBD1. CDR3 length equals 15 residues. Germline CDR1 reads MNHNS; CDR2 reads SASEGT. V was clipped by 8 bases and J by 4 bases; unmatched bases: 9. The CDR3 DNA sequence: TGTGCCAGCGAAGCCGGGACAGGGGGAGGAGAGACCCAGTACTTC. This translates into CASEAGTGGGETQYF.

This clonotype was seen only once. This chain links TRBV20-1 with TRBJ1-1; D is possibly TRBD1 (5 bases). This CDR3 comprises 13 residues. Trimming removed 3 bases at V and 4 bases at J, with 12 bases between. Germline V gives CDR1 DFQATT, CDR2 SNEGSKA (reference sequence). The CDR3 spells CSAREGPSTEAFF. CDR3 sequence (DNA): TGCAGTGCTAGGGAGGGGCCAAGCACTGAAGCTTTCTTT.

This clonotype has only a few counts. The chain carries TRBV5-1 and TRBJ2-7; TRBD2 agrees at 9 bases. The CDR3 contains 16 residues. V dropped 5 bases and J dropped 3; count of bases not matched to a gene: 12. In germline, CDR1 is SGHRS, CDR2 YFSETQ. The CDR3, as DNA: TGCGCCAGCAGACAGGGAGTAGCGGGAGTCTACTACGAGCAGTACTTC. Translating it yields CASRQGVAGVYYEQYF. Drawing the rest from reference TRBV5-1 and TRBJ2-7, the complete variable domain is KAGVTQTPRYLIKTRGQQVTLSCSPISGHRSVSWYQQTPGQGLQFLFEYFSETQRNKGNFPGRFSGRQFSNSRSEMNVSTLELGDSALYLCASRQGVAGVYYEQYFGPGTRLTVT.

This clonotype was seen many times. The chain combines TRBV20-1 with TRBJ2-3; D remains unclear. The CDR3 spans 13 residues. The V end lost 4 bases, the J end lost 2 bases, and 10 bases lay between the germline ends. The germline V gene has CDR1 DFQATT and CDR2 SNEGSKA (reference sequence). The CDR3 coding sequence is TGCAGTGCTATGATCGACTCCACAGATACGCAGTATTTT. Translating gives CSAMIDSTDTQYF.

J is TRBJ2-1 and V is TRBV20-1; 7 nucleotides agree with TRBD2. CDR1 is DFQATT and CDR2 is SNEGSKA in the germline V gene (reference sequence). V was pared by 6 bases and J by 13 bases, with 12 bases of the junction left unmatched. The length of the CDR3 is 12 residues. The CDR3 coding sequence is TGCAGTGCCAGGAGCAGCGGGAACCCCCAGTTCTTC. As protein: CSARSSGNPQFF.

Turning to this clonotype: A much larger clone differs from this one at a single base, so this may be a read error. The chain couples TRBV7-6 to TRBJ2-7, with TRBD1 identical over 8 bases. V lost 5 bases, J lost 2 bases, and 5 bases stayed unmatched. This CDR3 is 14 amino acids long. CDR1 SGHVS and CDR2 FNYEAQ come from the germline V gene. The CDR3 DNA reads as TGTGCCAGCAGCAGGGACAGGCCTGCCTACGAGCAGTACTTC. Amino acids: CASSRDRPAYEQYF.

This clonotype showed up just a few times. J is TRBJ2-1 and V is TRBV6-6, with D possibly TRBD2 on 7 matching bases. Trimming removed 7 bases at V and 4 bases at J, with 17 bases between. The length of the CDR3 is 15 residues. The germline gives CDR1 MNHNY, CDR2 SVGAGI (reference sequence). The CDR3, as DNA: TGTGCCAGCACCAAGGGGGGGGCGGGATACAATGAGCAGTTCTTC. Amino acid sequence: CASTKGGAGYNEQFF.

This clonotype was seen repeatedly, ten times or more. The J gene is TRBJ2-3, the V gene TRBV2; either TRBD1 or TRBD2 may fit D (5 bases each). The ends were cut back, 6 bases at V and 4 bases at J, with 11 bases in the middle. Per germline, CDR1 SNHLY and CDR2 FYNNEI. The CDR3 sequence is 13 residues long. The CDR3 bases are TGTGCCAGCAGGGCCGTGGGGGCAGATACGCAGTATTTT. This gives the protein CASRAVGADTQYF. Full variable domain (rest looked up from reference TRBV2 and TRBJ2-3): EPEVTQTPSHQVTQMGQEVILRCVPISNHLYFYWYRQILGQKVEFLVSFYNNEISEKSEIFDDQFSVERPDGSNFTLKIRSTKLEDSAMYFCASRAVGADTQYFGPGTRLTVL.

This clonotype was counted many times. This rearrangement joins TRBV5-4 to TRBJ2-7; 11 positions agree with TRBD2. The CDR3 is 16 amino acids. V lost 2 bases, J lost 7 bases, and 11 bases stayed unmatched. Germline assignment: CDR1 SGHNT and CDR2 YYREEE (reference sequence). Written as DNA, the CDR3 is TGTGCCAGCAGCTTTGGTACTAGCGGGGGCCTCCGGGAGCAGTACTTC. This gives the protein CASSFGTSGGLREQYF.

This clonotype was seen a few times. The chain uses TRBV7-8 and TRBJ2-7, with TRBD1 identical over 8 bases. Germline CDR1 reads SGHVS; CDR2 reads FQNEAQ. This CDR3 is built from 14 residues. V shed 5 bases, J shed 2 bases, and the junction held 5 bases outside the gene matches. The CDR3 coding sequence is TGTGCCAGCAGCCTGACAGGGGAGACCTACGAGCAGTACTTC. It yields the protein CASSLTGETYEQYF. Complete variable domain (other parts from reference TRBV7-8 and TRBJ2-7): GAGVSQSPRYKVAKRGQDVALRCDPISGHVSLFWYQQALGQGPEFLTYFQNEAQLDKSGLPSDRFFAERPEGSVSTLKIQRTQQEDSAVYLCASSLTGETYEQYFGPGTRLTVT.

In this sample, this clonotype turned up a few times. CDR3 coding DNA: TGCAGTGCTAGGTTCGGACAGGGGTCCGGGGAGCTGTTTTTT. The encoded protein is CSARFGQGSGELFF. The genes are TRBV20-1 and TRBJ2-2, with 9 bases that match TRBD1. CDR1 is DFQATT, CDR2 SNEGSKA, per germline (reference sequence). This CDR3 is built from 14 residues. Losses at the gene ends were 3 bases for V and 6 bases for J; bases not matched to a gene: 5.

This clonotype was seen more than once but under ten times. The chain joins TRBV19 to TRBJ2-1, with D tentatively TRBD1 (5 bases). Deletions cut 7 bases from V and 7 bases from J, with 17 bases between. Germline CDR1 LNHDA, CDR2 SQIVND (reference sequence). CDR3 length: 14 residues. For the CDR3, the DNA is TGTGCCAGTACCCCCCCCTGGGGCGGAAATGAGCAGTTCTTC. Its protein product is CASTPPWGGNEQFF.

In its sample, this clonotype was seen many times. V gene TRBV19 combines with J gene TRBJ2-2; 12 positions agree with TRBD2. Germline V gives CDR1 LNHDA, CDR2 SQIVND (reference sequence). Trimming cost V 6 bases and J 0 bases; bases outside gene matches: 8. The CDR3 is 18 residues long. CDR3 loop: CASSGGLAGHPNTGELFF. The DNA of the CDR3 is TGTGCCAGTAGCGGGGGACTAGCGGGTCACCCGAACACCGGGGAGCTGTTTTTT.

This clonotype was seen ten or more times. The CDR3 spells CASSPTGGAVTGELFF. In DNA, the CDR3 is TGTGCCAGCTCACCGACAGGGGGCGCGGTCACCGGGGAGCTGTTTTTT. The rearrangement uses TRBV18 and TRBJ2-2; TRBD1 matches at 10 bases. This CDR3 is built from 16 residues. V trimming: 3 bases; J trimming: 4 bases; junction bases outside the gene matches: 5. Germline V gives CDR1 KGHSH, CDR2 LQKENI.

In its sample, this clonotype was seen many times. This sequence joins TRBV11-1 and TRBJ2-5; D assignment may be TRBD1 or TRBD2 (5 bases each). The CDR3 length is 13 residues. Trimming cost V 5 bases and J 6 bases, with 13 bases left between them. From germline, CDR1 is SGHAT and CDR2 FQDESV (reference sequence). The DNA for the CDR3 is TGTGCCAGCAGCCACCCCAGGGAGAAGACCCAGTACTTC. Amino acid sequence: CASSHPREKTQYF.

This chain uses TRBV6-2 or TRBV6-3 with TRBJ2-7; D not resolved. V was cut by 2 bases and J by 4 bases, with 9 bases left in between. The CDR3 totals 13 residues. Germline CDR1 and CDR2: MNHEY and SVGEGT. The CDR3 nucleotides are TGTGCCAGCAGTTACGGCCTCGTATACGAGCAGTACTTC. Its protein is CASSYGLVYEQYF.

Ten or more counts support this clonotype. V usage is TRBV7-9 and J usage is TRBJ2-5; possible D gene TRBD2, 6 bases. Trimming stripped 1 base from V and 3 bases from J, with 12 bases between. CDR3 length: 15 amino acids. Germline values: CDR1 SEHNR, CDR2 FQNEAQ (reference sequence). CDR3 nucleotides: TGTGCCAGCAGCTTAGATGGAGGGGTAGAAGAGACCCAGTACTTC. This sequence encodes CASSLDGGVEETQYF.

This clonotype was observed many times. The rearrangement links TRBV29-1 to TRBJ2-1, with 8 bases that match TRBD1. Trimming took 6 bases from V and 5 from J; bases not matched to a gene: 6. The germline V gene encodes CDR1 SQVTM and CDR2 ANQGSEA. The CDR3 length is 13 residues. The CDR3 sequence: CSVERTGNNEQFF. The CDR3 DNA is TGCAGCGTCGAACGGACAGGGAACAATGAGCAGTTCTTC.

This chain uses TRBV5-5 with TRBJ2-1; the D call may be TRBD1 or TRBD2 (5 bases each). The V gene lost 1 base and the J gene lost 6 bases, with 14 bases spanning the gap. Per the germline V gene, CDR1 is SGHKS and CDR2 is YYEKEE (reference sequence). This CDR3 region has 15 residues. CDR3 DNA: TGTGCCAGCAGCTTGTTTTGGGGACCGTCCAATGAGCAGTTCTTC. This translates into CASSLFWGPSNEQFF.

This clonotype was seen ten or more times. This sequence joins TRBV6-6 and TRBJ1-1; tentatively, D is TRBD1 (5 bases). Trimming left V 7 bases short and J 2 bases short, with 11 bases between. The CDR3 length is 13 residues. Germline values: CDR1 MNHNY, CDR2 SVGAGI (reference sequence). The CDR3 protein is CASILTANTEAFF. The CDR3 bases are TGTGCCAGCATCTTGACAGCTAACACTGAAGCTTTCTTT.